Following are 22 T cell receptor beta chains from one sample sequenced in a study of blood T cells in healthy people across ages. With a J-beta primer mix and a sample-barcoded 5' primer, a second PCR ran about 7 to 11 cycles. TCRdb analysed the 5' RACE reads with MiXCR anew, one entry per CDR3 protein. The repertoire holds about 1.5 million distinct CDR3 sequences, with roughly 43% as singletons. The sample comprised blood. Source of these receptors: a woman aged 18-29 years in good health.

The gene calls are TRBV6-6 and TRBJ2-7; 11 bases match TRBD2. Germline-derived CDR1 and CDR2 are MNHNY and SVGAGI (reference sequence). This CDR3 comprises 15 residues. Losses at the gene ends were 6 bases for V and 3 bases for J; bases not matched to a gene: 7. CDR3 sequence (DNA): TGTGCCAGCAGGCCTGCCGGGACTAGCGGCTACGAGCAGTACTTC. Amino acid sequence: CASRPAGTSGYEQYF.

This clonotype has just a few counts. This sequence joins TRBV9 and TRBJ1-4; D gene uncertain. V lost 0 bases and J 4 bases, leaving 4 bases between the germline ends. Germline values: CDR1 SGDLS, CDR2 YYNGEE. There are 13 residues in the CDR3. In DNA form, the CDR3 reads TGTGCCAGCAGCGTAGACCTTAATGAAAAACTGTTTTTT. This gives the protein CASSVDLNEKLFF.

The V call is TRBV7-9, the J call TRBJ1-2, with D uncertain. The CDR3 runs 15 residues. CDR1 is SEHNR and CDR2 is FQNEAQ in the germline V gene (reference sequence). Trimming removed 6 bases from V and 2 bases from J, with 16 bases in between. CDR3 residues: CASRAPGPSNYGYTF. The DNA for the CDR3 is TGTGCCAGCAGGGCGCCGGGCCCCTCGAACTATGGCTACACCTTC.

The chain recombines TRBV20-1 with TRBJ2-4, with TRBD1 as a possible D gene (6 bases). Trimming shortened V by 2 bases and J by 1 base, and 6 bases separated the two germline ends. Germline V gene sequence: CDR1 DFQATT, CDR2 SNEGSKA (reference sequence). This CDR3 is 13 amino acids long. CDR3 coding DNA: TGCAGTGCTAGAAGGGGGGCCAAAAACATTCAGTACTTC. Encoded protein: CSARRGAKNIQYF.

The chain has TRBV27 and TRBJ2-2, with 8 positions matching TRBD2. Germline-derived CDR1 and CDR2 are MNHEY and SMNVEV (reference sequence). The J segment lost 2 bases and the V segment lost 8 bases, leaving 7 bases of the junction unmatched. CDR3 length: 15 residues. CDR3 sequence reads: CASSNVAGNTGELFF. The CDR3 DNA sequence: TGTGCCAGCTCCAACGTAGCGGGAAACACCGGGGAGCTGTTTTTT.

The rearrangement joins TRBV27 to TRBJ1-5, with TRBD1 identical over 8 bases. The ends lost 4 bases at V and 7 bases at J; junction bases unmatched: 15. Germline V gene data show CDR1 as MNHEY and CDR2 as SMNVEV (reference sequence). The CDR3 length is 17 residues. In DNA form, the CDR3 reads TGTGCCAGCAGTTCTATACGAGGGCGCAGGGGGCCCCAGCCCCAGCATTTT. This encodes CASSSIRGRRGPQPQHF.

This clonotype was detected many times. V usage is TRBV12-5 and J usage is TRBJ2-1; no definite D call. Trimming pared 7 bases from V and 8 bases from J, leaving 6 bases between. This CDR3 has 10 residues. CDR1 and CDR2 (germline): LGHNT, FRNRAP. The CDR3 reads CASDTDEQFF. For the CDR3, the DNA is TGTGCTAGTGATACCGATGAGCAGTTCTTC.

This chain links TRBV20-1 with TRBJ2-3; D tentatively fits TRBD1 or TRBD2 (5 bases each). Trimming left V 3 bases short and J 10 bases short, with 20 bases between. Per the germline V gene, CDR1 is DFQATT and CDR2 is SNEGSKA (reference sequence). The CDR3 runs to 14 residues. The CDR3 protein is CSARVPGTQGAQYF. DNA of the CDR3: TGCAGTGCTAGGGTTCCGGGGACGCAAGGGGCGCAGTATTTT.

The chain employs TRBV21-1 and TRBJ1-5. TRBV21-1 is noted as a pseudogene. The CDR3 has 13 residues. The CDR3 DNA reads TGTGCCAGCAGCAAAGCCTGGGATCAGCCCCAGCATTTT. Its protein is CASSKAWDQPQHF.

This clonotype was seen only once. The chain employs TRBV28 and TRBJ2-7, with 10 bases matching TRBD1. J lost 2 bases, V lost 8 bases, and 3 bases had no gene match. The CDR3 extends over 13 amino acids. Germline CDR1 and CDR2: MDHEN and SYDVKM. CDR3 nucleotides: TGTGCCAGCGGACAGGGGGGAACCTACGAGCAGTACTTC. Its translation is CASGQGGTYEQYF.

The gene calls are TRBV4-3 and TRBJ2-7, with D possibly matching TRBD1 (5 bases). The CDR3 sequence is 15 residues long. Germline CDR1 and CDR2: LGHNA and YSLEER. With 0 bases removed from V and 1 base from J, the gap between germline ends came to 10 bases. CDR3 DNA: TGCGCCAGCAGCCAAGATCAAGGGGCGTCCTACGAGCAGTACTTC. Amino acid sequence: CASSQDQGASYEQYF.

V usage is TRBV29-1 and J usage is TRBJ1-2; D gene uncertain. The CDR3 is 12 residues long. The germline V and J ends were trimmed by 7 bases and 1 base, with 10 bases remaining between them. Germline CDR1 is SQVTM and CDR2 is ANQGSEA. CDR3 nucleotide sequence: TGCAGCGGGGGATCAGTTAACTATGGCTACACCTTC. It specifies CSGGSVNYGYTF.

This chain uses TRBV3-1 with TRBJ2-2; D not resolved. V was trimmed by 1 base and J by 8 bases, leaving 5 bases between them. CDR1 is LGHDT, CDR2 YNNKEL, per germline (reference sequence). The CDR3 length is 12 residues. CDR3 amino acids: CASSQVRGELFF. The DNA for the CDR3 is TGTGCCAGCAGCCAAGTTCGGGGGGAGCTGTTTTTT. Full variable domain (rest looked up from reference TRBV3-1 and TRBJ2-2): DTAVSQTPKYLVTQMGNDKSIKCEQNLGHDTMYWYKQDSKKFLKIMFSYNNKELIINETVPNRFSPKSPDKAHLNLHINSLELGDSAVYFCASSQVRGELFFGEGSRLTVL.

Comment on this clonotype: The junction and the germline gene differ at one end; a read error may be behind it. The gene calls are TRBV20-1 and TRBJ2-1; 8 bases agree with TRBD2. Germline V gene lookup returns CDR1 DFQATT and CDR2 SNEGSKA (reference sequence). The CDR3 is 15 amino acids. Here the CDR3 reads CSAVSTSGTYKEQFF. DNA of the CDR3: TGCAGTGCCGTTAGTACTAGCGGAACCTACAAGGAGCAGTTCTTC.

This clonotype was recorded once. For the CDR3, the DNA is TGTGCCAGCTCACCCTCCGCTAGGTCGAACACCGGGGAGCTGTTTTTT. It yields the protein CASSPSARSNTGELFF. The gene calls are TRBV18 and TRBJ2-2, with D uncertain. CDR3 size: 16 residues. V lost 3 bases and J lost 0, with 11 bases in between. Germline CDR1 reads KGHSH; CDR2 reads LQKENI.

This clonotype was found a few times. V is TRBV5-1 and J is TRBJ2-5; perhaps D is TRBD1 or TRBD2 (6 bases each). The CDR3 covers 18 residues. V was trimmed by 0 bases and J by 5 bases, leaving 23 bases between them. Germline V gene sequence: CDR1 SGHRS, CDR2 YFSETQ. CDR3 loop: CASSLEAAGQGFSETQYF. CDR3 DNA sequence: TGCGCCAGCAGCTTGGAAGCGGCGGGACAAGGATTTAGCGAGACCCAGTACTTC.

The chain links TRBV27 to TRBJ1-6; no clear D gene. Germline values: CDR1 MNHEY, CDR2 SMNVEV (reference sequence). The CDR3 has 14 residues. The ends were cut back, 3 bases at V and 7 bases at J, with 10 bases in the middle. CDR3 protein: CASSFRLGNSPLHF. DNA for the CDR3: TGTGCCAGCAGTTTCAGGCTGGGCAATTCACCCCTCCACTTT.

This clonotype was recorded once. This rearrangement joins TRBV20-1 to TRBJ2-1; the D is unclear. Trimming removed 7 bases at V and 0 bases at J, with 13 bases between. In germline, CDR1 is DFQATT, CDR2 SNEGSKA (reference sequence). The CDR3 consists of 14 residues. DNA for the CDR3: TGCAGTGTGCAAGGACGGAGCTCCTACAATGAGCAGTTCTTC. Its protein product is CSVQGRSSYNEQFF.

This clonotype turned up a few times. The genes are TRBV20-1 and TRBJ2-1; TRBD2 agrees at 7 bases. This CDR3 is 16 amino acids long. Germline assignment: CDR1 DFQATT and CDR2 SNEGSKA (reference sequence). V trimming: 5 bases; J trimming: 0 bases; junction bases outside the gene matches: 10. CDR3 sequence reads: CSAGGGVLSSYNEQFF. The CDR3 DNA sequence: TGCAGTGCTGGCGGGGGTGTCCTAAGCTCCTACAATGAGCAGTTCTTC.

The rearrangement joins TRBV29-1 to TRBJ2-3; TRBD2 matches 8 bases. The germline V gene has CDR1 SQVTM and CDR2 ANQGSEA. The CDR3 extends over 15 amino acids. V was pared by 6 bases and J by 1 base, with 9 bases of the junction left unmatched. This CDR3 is CSVRALAGRTDTQYF. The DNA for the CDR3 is TGCAGCGTCCGGGCCCTAGCGGGCCGCACAGATACGCAGTATTTT.

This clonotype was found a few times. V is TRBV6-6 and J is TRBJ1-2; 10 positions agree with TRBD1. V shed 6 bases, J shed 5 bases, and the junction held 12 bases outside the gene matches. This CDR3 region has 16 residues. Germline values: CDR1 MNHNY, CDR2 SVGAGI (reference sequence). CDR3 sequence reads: CASRFQGTGAGYGYTF. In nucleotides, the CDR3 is TGTGCCAGCAGATTTCAGGGGACAGGGGCTGGGTATGGCTACACCTTC.

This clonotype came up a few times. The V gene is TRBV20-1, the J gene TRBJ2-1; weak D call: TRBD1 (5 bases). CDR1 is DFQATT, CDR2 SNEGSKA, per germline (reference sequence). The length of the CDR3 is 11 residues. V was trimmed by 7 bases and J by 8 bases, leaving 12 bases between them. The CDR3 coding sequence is TGCAGTGGGGGCGAACGCGATGAGCAGTTCTTC. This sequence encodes CSGGERDEQFF.